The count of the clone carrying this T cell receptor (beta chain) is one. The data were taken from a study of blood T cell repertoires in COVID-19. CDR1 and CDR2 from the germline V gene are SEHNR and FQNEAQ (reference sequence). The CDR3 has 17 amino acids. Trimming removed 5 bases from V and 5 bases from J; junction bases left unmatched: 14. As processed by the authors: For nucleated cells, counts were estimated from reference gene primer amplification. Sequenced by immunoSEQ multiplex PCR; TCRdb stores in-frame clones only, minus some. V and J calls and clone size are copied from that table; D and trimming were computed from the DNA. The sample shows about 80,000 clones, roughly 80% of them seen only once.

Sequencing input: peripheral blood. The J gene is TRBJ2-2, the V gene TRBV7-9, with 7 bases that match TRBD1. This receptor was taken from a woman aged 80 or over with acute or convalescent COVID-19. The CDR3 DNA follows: TGTGCCAGCAGCCCCCGAGTCGAGACAGGGAGTACCGGGGAGCTGTTTTTT. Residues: CASSPRVETGSTGELFF.